The present TCR beta chain was sequenced within a study of blood T cell repertoires in COVID-19. As for the study in general: In each case, the material was cDNA or gDNA derived from T cells, B-cell-depleted T cells, or PBMCs.

Original data processing: Using reference gene primer amplification, nucleated cell counts were estimated. The repertoire was sequenced with immunoSEQ multiplex PCR; TCRdb's copy has only in-frame clones and lacks some. That table gives V, J and clone size, and the DNA gave D and trimming. The table lists over 100,000 clones, about 87% of them singletons. V lost 3 bases and J 4 bases, leaving 16 bases between the germline ends. The CDR3 spans 15 residues. Germline CDR1 and CDR2: SGDLS and YYNGEE. The chain joins TRBV9 to TRBJ1-2, with D possibly being TRBD1 (5 bases). The specimen was peripheral blood. The TCR sequence derives from a human donor in a cohort sampled during active COVID-19. CDR3 DNA: TGTGCCAGCAGCGCACAGGCGGCGGGGAGCTATGGCTACACCTTC. Translation: CASSAQAAGSYGYTF.